Shown below are 31 T cell receptor beta chains from a single sample sequenced in a study of sequential checkpoint blockade in melanoma. Specified treatment: randomized to nivolumab then ipilimumab (arm A) or the reverse (arm B). Some clones are missing from TCRdb's copy, which holds only in-frame ones; the method was immunoSEQ multiplex PCR. The repertoire includes fewer than 20,000 clones, 50% to 65% of them detected once, and around 17% sits in the top ten. Sequencing used CD8+ T cells sorted from blood (inferred from file names), obtained from a patient given nivolumab and ipilimumab in sequence. The receptor source for this set is a human donor with melanoma.

The chain employs TRBV19 and TRBJ1-2; D is unresolved. In germline, CDR1 is LNHDA, CDR2 SQIVND (reference sequence). Trimming shortened V by 7 bases and J by 1 base, and 13 bases separated the two germline ends. The CDR3 runs 14 residues. CDR3 amino acids: CASTPAYGNYGYTF. DNA for the CDR3: TGTGCCAGTACCCCCGCCTATGGTAACTATGGCTACACCTTC.

V gene TRBV7-9 combines with J gene TRBJ2-7; D gene ambiguous. From germline, CDR1 is SEHNR and CDR2 FQNEAQ (reference sequence). V lost 6 bases, J lost 3 bases, and 9 bases lay in between. This CDR3 comprises 12 residues. Written as DNA, the CDR3 is TGTGCCAGCAGTGAACTCGACTACGAGCAGTACTTC. The encoded protein is CASSELDYEQYF.

This rearrangement joins TRBV7-8 to TRBJ2-2, with TRBD2 as a possible D gene (6 bases). CDR3 length equals 15 residues. Looked up from germline, CDR1 is SGHVS and CDR2 is FQNEAQ. Trimming took 0 bases from V and 4 from J, leaving 9 bases between them. Here the CDR3 reads CASSLALGGTGELFF. CDR3 DNA sequence: TGTGCCAGCAGCTTAGCCCTGGGGGGCACCGGGGAGCTGTTTTTT.

The V call is TRBV7-9, the J call TRBJ2-1; D is ambiguous. The ends were cut back, 3 bases at V and 8 bases at J, with 8 bases in the middle. The CDR3 has 12 amino acids. Germline CDR1 and CDR2: SEHNR and FQNEAQ (reference sequence). Here the CDR3 reads CASSFSFDEQFF. The CDR3 DNA is TGTGCCAGCAGCTTTTCCTTCGATGAGCAGTTCTTC.

The chain recombines TRBV7-9 with TRBJ2-1; D might be TRBD2 (6 bases). Germline loops: CDR1 SEHNR, CDR2 FQNEAQ (reference sequence). The CDR3 consists of 16 residues. V dropped 4 bases and J dropped 4 bases, with 17 bases sitting between them. The CDR3 loop reads CASSYPLGTLYNEQFF. DNA of the CDR3: TGTGCCAGCAGCTATCCCTTGGGGACTCTTTACAATGAGCAGTTCTTC.

J is TRBJ1-3 and V is TRBV9; TRBD1 is a possible D gene (6 bases). V lost 3 bases and J lost 0, with 25 bases in between. CDR1 and CDR2 (germline): SGDLS, YYNGEE. The length of the CDR3 is 20 residues. Written as DNA, the CDR3 is TGTGCCAGCAGCGCCCTCACTGAGGTAGGACAGCTTCTCTCTGGAAACACCATATATTTT. Translated: CASSALTEVGQLLSGNTIYF.

The chain recombines TRBV19 with TRBJ1-6; D gene uncertain. Germline V gene data show CDR1 as LNHDA and CDR2 as SQIVND (reference sequence). This CDR3 has 14 residues. Trimming removed 3 bases at V and 8 bases at J, with 11 bases between. Here the CDR3 DNA reads TGTGCCAGTAGTATGGGGTTCGGGGATTCACCCCTCCACTTT. Protein sequence: CASSMGFGDSPLHF. The entire variable domain, with the rest obtained from reference TRBV19 and TRBJ1-6, is as follows: DGGITQSPKYLFRKEGQNVTLSCEQNLNHDAMYWYRQDPGQGLRLIYYSQIVNDFQKGDIAEGYSVSREKKESFPLTVTSAQKNPTAFYLCASSMGFGDSPLHFGNGTRLTVT.

The gene calls are TRBV2 and TRBJ2-3, with D perhaps matching TRBD1 (6 bases). This CDR3 has 14 residues. Between the trimmed V and J ends, which lost 9 bases and 0 bases, there was a span of 13 bases. The germline gives CDR1 SNHLY, CDR2 FYNNEI. CDR3 in amino acids: CASTGFYSTDTQYF. CDR3 bases: TGTGCCAGTACAGGGTTTTATAGCACAGATACGCAGTATTTT.

V gene TRBV27 combines with J gene TRBJ1-6; D may be TRBD1 (5 bases). The CDR3 length is 16 residues. Germline V gene data show CDR1 as MNHEY and CDR2 as SMNVEV (reference sequence). V was clipped by 3 bases and J by 5 bases, with 14 bases between them. The CDR3 reads CASSFIGASDNSPLHF. The CDR3 nucleotides are TGTGCCAGCAGTTTTATAGGGGCCTCGGATAATTCACCCCTCCACTTT.

This clone was detected only a few times. This probably arose from a read error, given a far larger clone one base away. The chain employs TRBV28 and TRBJ1-1; 10 bases align to TRBD1. With 6 bases clipped from V and 1 base from J, the junction kept 5 bases outside the gene matches. Germline CDR1 MDHEN, CDR2 SYDVKM. This CDR3 is built from 15 residues. The chain's CDR3 is CASSLRTGGNTEAFF. The CDR3 DNA reads as TGTGCCAGCAGCCTGAGGACAGGGGGGAACACTGAAGCTTTCTTT.

This clone has just a few counts. J is TRBJ2-2 and V is TRBV7-9, with 9 bases matching TRBD1. The CDR3 runs 17 residues. Germline V CDR1 and CDR2: SEHNR, FQNEAQ (reference sequence). V shed 2 bases and J 4 bases; nucleotides not matched to a gene: 8. CDR3 sequence (DNA): TGTGCCAGCAGCTTAAGGACAGGGGATATTATCACCGGGGAGCTGTTTTTT. This sequence encodes CASSLRTGDIITGELFF.

V is TRBV12-5 and J is TRBJ2-7, with D possibly matching TRBD1 (6 bases). Trimming shortened V by 1 base and J by 2 bases, and 12 bases separated the two germline ends. The V gene's germline CDR1 is LGHNT and CDR2 FRNRAP. The CDR3 extends over 15 amino acids. The CDR3 coding sequence is TGTGCTAGTGGTTTGGAGCCAGGGGCCGCCTACGAGCAGTACTTC. Translation: CASGLEPGAAYEQYF. The full variable domain, with the rest looked up from reference TRBV12-5 and TRBJ2-7, is DARVTQTPRHKVTEMGQEVTMRCQPILGHNTVFWYRQTMMQGLELLAYFRNRAPLDDSGMPKDRFSAEMPDATLATLKIQPSEPRDSAVYFCASGLEPGAAYEQYFGPGTRLTVT.

CDR3 amino acids: CASSQRDRVTDTQYF. DNA for the CDR3: TGCGCCAGCAGCCAGCGGGACAGGGTTACAGATACGCAGTATTTT. V and J are TRBV4-1 and TRBJ2-3; 9 nucleotides align to TRBD1. Trimming cost V 3 bases and J 3 bases; bases outside gene matches: 4. The germline V gene has CDR1 MGHRA and CDR2 YSYEKL. CDR3 length equals 15 residues.

The genes are TRBV2 and TRBJ1-3; D is ambiguous. V shed 6 bases and J shed 0 bases, with 9 bases lying between them. The CDR3 covers 14 residues. Per germline, CDR1 SNHLY and CDR2 FYNNEI. Here the CDR3 DNA reads TGTGCCAGCAGAGACAAGAACTCTGGAAACACCATATATTTT. It specifies CASRDKNSGNTIYF. The full variable domain, completed using reference TRBV2 and TRBJ1-3, is EPEVTQTPSHQVTQMGQEVILRCVPISNHLYFYWYRQILGQKVEFLVSFYNNEISEKSEIFDDQFSVERPDGSNFTLKIRSTKLEDSAMYFCASRDKNSGNTIYFGEGSWLTVV.

The rearrangement joins TRBV5-6 to TRBJ2-5, with D perhaps TRBD2 (7 bases). Germline V CDR1 and CDR2: SGHDT, YYEEEE. Trimming shortened V by 0 bases and J by 4 bases, and 16 bases separated the two germline ends. The CDR3 runs to 16 residues. The CDR3, as DNA: TGTGCCAGCAGCTTGGCCGGGGGCGGGGGTCCAGAGACCCAGTACTTC. It specifies CASSLAGGGGPETQYF.

This clone was counted only a few times. V gene TRBV10-3 combines with J gene TRBJ2-2; 15 bases align to TRBD2. The CDR3 runs 18 residues. Trimming cost V 4 bases and J 3 bases; bases outside gene matches: 6. In germline, CDR1 is ENHRY, CDR2 SYGVKD. The CDR3 DNA reads as TGTGCCATCAGTGGGGCGGGACTAGCGGGAGGATACACCGGGGAGCTGTTTTTT. Its translation: CAISGAGLAGGYTGELFF.

This rearrangement joins TRBV4-1 to TRBJ2-6; D call uncertain. Trimming cost V 6 bases and J 2 bases, with 5 bases left between them. This CDR3 is 13 amino acids long. Germline V gives CDR1 MGHRA, CDR2 YSYEKL. The DNA of the CDR3 is TGCGCCAGCAGTGTTACTGGGGCCAACGTCCTGACTTTC. It is translated as CASSVTGANVLTF.

The V call is TRBV2, the J call TRBJ2-5; TRBD2 is a possible D gene (6 bases). This CDR3 contains 14 residues. Trimming left V 4 bases short and J 4 bases short, with 13 bases between. The V gene's germline CDR1 is SNHLY and CDR2 FYNNEI. CDR3 nucleotides: TGTGCCAGCAGTGTGCCGGGAGTCAGAGAGACCCAGTACTTC. Amino acid sequence: CASSVPGVRETQYF. Together with reference TRBV2 and TRBJ2-5, the CDR3 gives the full variable domain: EPEVTQTPSHQVTQMGQEVILRCVPISNHLYFYWYRQILGQKVEFLVSFYNNEISEKSEIFDDQFSVERPDGSNFTLKIRSTKLEDSAMYFCASSVPGVRETQYFGPGTRLLVL.

This clone was seen a few times. The chain couples TRBV27 to TRBJ2-1; D is undetermined. Germline loops: CDR1 MNHEY, CDR2 SMNVEV (reference sequence). The CDR3 consists of 14 residues. V was trimmed by 3 bases and J by 2 bases, leaving 8 bases between them. Written as DNA, the CDR3 is TGTGCCAGCAGTTTGGGCAGGACCTACAATGAGCAGTTCTTC. Translation gives CASSLGRTYNEQFF.

The rearrangement uses TRBV6-7 and TRBJ2-7; 15 nucleotides agree with TRBD2. TRBV6-7 is given ORF status, its function remaining uncertain. The CDR3 has 16 amino acids. V was clipped by 2 bases and J by 5 bases; unmatched bases: 4. CDR3 nucleotides: TGTGCCAGCAGTTACAGGACTAGCGGGAGGGCCGACGAGCAGTACTTC. It codes for CASSYRTSGRADEQYF.

The J gene is TRBJ2-7, the V gene TRBV7-9; TRBD1 matches at 8 bases. The CDR3 has 13 residues. CDR1 and CDR2 (germline): SEHNR, FQNEAQ (reference sequence). After removal of 6 bases from V and 3 bases from J, the junction contained 4 bases not matched to a gene. CDR3 sequence: CASSPGQGYEQYF. As DNA, the CDR3 is TGTGCCAGCAGTCCCGGACAGGGCTACGAGCAGTACTTC. The full variable domain, in which reference TRBV7-9 and TRBJ2-7 provide the parts outside the CDR3, is DTGVSQNPRHKITKRGQNVTFRCDPISEHNRLYWYRQTLGQGPEFLTYFQNEAQLEKSRLLSDRFSAERPKGSFSTLEIQRTEQGDSAMYLCASSPGQGYEQYFGPGTRLTVT.

The V gene is TRBV2, the J gene TRBJ2-7; possibly TRBD2 for D (5 bases). Germline lookup yields CDR1 SNHLY and CDR2 FYNNEI. The CDR3 totals 13 residues. V lost 5 bases, J lost 7 bases, and 15 bases lay in between. CDR3 nucleotide sequence: TGTGCCAGCAGTAGCGGACCCTTGCGGGAGCAGTACTTC. Encoded protein: CASSSGPLREQYF.

This clone showed up just a few times. The chain couples TRBV6-5 to TRBJ2-7; a possible D gene is TRBD2 (6 bases). The germline V and J ends were trimmed by 0 bases and 2 bases, with 8 bases remaining between them. The CDR3 is 14 residues long. The germline V gene encodes CDR1 MNHEY and CDR2 SVGAGI. The CDR3: CASSYSGGPYEQYF. CDR3 coding DNA: TGTGCCAGCAGTTACTCGGGAGGACCCTACGAGCAGTACTTC.

CDR3 in amino acids: CASSPGQGYAQPQHF. CDR3 nucleotide sequence: TGCGCCAGCAGCCCGGGACAGGGGTATGCTCAGCCCCAGCATTTT. V gene TRBV4-1 combines with J gene TRBJ1-5; TRBD1 aligns across 10 bases. V trimming: 4 bases; J trimming: 6 bases; junction bases outside the gene matches: 6. Germline V CDR1 and CDR2: MGHRA, YSYEKL. The CDR3 contains 15 residues.

The J gene is TRBJ1-2, the V gene TRBV4-1, with D possibly TRBD1 on 5 matching bases. The CDR3 is made up of 15 amino acids. Germline values: CDR1 MGHRA, CDR2 YSYEKL. The V gene lost 3 bases and the J gene lost 2 bases, with 13 bases spanning the gap. CDR3 in amino acids: CASSQTPGFNYGYTF. CDR3 DNA sequence: TGCGCCAGCAGCCAGACCCCAGGGTTCAACTATGGCTACACCTTC.

The chain uses TRBV19 and TRBJ2-3; TRBD1 aligns across 8 bases. Germline-derived CDR1 and CDR2 are LNHDA and SQIVND (reference sequence). The CDR3 consists of 15 residues. The junction had 6 bases not matched to a gene; V was cut back by 4 bases and J by 3 bases. As DNA, the CDR3 is TGTGCCAGTAGTACTTCGGACAGGGAGACAGATACGCAGTATTTT. The encoded protein is CASSTSDRETDTQYF.

The CDR3 DNA reads TGTGCCAGCAGTCCTCTAGACAGGGGGGATGAAAAACTGTTTTTT. Translation: CASSPLDRGDEKLFF. This chain uses TRBV28 with TRBJ1-4; 9 bases are shared with TRBD1. This CDR3 has 15 amino acids. With 5 bases clipped from V and 6 bases from J, the junction kept 7 bases outside the gene matches. CDR1 and CDR2 (germline): MDHEN, SYDVKM.

The rearrangement joins TRBV19 to TRBJ2-7; 8 bases are shared with TRBD1. V shed 7 bases and J 5 bases; nucleotides not matched to a gene: 1. Germline lookup yields CDR1 LNHDA and CDR2 SQIVND (reference sequence). The CDR3 is made up of 11 amino acids. The CDR3 region has the DNA TGTGCCAGTACAGGGGGCCACGAGCAGTACTTC. Amino acids: CASTGGHEQYF.

This chain connects TRBV7-3 to TRBJ1-1; the D gene is possibly TRBD1 (5 bases). Per the germline V gene, CDR1 is SGHTA and CDR2 is FQGTGA. Trimming stripped 0 bases from V and 1 base from J, with 9 bases between. The CDR3 sequence is 15 residues long. The CDR3 nucleotides read TGTGCCAGCAGCTTAACAGGCACAGGGAACACTGAAGCTTTCTTT. Translating gives CASSLTGTGNTEAFF.

The chain has TRBV11-2 and TRBJ1-1, with D maybe TRBD1 (5 bases). The V gene lost 5 bases and the J gene lost 11 bases, with 30 bases spanning the gap. The CDR3 loop spans 17 amino acids. Germline CDR1 reads SGHAT; CDR2 reads FQNNGV. The CDR3 sequence is CASSPLSGGEVRKAAFF. CDR3 sequence (DNA): TGTGCCAGCAGCCCCCTAAGCGGGGGGGAAGTAAGGAAGGCGGCTTTCTTT.

In its sample, this clone was seen once. The chain combines TRBV9 with TRBJ1-1; 7 nucleotides match TRBD1. The CDR3 is made up of 15 amino acids. CDR1 and CDR2 (germline): SGDLS, YYNGEE. The V segment lost 0 bases and the J segment 5 bases; nucleotides outside the gene matches: 7. The CDR3 reads CASSVVTGEVTEAFF. Written as DNA, the CDR3 is TGTGCCAGCAGCGTAGTAACAGGGGAAGTAACTGAAGCTTTCTTT.